This T cell receptor (beta chain) was captured in a study of shared clonotypes between healthy human individuals. The study's findings and limits: Researchers sampled only blood; tissue repertoires likely differ. Donors were few, which limited the genetic and exposure-history diversity represented.

TCRdb's table, derived via immunoSEQ multiplex PCR, lists solely in-frame clones and lacks some. The sample has approximately 740,000 clones; more than 85% are singletons. In the naive CD8 group, cells lacked CD45RO and were positively selected for CCR7, so terminally differentiated effector memory CD45RA+ cells were left out. Donation came from healthy HIV-negative adults that had no recent acute infections or vaccinations. All participating donors were Caucasian adults from Nashville, Tennessee. Germline values: CDR1 SGHTS, CDR2 YDEGEE. Between the trimmed V and J ends, which lost 3 bases and 6 bases, there was a span of 7 bases. The CDR3 extends over 11 amino acids. This clone was seen a single time. What it binds is not known.

The chain recombines TRBV5-8 with TRBJ2-7; no reliable D call. The sample consisted of naive CD8+ T cells sorted from blood. This TCR was sampled from a man aged 25 to 45 in good health. The CDR3 loop reads CASSSLFEQYF. The CDR3 nucleotides are TGTGCCAGCAGCTCCCTTTTCGAGCAGTACTTC.